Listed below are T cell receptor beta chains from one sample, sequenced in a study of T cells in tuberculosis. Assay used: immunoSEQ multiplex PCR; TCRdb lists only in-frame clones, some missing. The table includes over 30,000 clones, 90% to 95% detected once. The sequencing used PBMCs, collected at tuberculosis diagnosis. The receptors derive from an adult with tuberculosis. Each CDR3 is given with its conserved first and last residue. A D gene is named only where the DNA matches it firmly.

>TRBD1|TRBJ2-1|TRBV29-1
CSVEEADRGFGEQFF
TGCAGCGTTGAAGAGGCGGACAGGGGATTCGGTGAGCAGTTCTTC
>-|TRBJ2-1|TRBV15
CATSSRQVSNEQFF
TGTGCCACCAGCTCACGACAGGTTAGCAATGAGCAGTTCTTC
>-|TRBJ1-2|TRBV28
CASSNPVDGNYGYTF
TGTGCCAGCAGTAACCCGGTAGACGGGAACTATGGCTACACCTTC
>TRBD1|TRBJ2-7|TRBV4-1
CASSQEDRGVYEQYF
TGCGCCAGCAGCCAAGAGGACAGGGGAGTCTACGAGCAGTACTTC
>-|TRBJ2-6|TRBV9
CASSVGGEAVALFPPGANVLTF
TGTGCCAGCAGCGTAGGGGGAGAAGCGGTAGCCCTCTTCCCCCCTGGGGCCAACGTCCTGACTTTC
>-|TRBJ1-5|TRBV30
CAWGRGINTVNQPQHF
TGTGCCTGGGGCCGGGGGATTAATACGGTAAATCAGCCCCAGCATTTT
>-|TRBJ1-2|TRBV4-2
CASSQEATGSYGYTF
TGTGCCAGCAGCCAAGAGGCTACAGGGAGCTATGGCTACACCTTC
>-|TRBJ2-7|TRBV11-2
CASSLGGGTATYEQYF
TGTGCCAGCAGCTTAGGCGGGGGGACAGCGACCTACGAGCAGTACTTC
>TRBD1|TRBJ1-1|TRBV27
CASSLAGGITEAFF
TGTGCCAGCAGTTTAGCAGGGGGGATCACTGAAGCTTTCTTT
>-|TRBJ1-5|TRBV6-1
CASSELRDNQPQHF
TGTGCCAGCAGTGAGCTCAGGGACAATCAGCCCCAGCATTTT
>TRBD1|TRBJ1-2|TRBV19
CASSTGDRGEANYGYTF
TGTGCCAGTAGCACCGGGGACAGGGGGGAAGCTAACTATGGCTACACCTTC
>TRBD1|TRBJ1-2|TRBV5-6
CASSPGTGVYGYTF
TGTGCCAGCAGCCCGGGGACAGGGGTCTATGGCTACACCTTC
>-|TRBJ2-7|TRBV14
CASSQQVMAEQYF
TGTGCCAGCAGCCAACAGGTTATGGCCGAGCAGTACTTC
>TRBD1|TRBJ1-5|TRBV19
CASSPEGQYQPQHF
TGTGCCAGTAGCCCTGAGGGACAGTATCAGCCCCAGCATTTT
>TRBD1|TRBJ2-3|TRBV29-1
CSVTGTGGPDTQYF
TGCAGCGTGACTGGGACAGGGGGCCCAGATACGCAGTATTTT
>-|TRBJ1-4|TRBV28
CASSFFGTNEKLFF
TGTGCCAGCAGTTTTTTCGGTACTAATGAAAAACTGTTTTTT